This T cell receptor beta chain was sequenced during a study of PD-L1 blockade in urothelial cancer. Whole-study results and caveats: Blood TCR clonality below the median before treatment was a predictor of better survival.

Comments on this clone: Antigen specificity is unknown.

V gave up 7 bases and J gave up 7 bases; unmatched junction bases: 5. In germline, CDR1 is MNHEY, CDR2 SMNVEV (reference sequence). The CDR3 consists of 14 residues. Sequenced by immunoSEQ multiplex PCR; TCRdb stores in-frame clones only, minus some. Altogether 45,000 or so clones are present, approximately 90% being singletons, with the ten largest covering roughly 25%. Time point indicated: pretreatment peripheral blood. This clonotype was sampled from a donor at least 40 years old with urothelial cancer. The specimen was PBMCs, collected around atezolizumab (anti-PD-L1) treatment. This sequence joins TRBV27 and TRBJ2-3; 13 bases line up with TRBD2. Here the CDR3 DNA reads TGTGCCAGCACCGGGACTAGCGGGGTTTATACGCAGTATTTT. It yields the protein CASTGTSGVYTQYF.